This T cell receptor (beta chain) was obtained from a study of Ad26.COV2.S vaccination and SARS-CoV-2 variants. Assay: immunoSEQ multiplex PCR; the TCRdb copy retains only in-frame clones and omits some. Among about 350,000 clones, about 91% were seen once, and the ten largest hold 3% to 5%. V was pared by 1 base and J by 7 bases, with 13 bases between. From germline, CDR1 is LGHNT and CDR2 FRNRAP. The CDR3 runs 14 residues. Study observations and caveats: Among vaccine recipients, spike-specific TCR breadth exceeded that of placebo recipients.

Details on this clone: Antigen unknown.

This receptor was obtained from a human donor who had recovered from COVID-19. The rearrangement joins TRBV12-5 to TRBJ1-2; D unresolved. The specimen was peripheral blood, collected after recovery from COVID-19. The CDR3 DNA sequence: TGTGCTAGTGGTTTGGACAGCCTCCGAGGTGGCTACACCTTC. It specifies CASGLDSLRGGYTF.